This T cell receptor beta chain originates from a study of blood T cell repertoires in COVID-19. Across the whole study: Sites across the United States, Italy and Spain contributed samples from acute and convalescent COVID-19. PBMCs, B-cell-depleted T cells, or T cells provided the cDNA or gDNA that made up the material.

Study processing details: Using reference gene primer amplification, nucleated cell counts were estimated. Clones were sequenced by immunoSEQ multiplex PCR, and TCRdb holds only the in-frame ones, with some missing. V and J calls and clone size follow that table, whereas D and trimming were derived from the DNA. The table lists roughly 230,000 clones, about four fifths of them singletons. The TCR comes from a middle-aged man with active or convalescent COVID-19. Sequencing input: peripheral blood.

The CDR3 DNA sequence: TGTGCCAGCCTGAGGAGGGGAAGGAACTATGGCTACACCTTC. Translation: CASLRRGRNYGYTF. The chain links TRBV5-8 to TRBJ1-2; maybe TRBD1 (5 bases). V shed 7 bases and J shed 2 bases, with 15 bases lying between them. CDR1 and CDR2 from the germline V gene are SGHTS and YDEGEE. The CDR3 spans 14 residues.